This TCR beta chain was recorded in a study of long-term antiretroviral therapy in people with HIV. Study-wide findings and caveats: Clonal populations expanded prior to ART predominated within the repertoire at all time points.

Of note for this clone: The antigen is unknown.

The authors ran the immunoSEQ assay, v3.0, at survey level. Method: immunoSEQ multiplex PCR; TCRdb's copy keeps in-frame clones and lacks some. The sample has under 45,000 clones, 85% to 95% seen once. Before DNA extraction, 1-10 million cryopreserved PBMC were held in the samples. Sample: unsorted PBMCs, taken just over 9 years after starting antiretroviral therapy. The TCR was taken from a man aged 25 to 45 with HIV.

In nucleotides, the CDR3 is TGTGCCAGCAGTAGCTACAGGGGAGTAAGTTCACCCCTCCACTTT. It encodes CASSSYRGVSSPLHF. This chain links TRBV27 with TRBJ1-6; 7 bases map to TRBD1. V gave up 5 bases and J gave up 9 bases; unmatched junction bases: 10. The CDR3 consists of 15 residues. In germline, CDR1 is MNHEY, CDR2 SMNVEV (reference sequence).